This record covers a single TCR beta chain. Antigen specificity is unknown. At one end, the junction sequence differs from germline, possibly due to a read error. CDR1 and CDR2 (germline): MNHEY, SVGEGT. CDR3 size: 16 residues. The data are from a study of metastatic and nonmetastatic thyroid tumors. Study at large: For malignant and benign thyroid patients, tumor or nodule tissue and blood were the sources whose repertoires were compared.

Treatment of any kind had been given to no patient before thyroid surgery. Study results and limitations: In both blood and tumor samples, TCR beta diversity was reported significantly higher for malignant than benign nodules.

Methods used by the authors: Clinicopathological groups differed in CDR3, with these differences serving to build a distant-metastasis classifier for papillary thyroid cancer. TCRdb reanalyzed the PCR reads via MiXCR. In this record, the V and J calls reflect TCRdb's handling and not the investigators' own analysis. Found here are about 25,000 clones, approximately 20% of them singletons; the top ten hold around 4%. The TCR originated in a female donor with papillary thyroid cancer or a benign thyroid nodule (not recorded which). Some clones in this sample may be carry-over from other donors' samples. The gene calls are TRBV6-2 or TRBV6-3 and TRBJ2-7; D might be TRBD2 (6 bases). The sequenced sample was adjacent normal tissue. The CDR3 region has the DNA TGTGCCAGCAGTTACTCACCTAGCGTGAGTATCAACGAGCATTACTTC. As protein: CASSYSPSVSINEHYF.